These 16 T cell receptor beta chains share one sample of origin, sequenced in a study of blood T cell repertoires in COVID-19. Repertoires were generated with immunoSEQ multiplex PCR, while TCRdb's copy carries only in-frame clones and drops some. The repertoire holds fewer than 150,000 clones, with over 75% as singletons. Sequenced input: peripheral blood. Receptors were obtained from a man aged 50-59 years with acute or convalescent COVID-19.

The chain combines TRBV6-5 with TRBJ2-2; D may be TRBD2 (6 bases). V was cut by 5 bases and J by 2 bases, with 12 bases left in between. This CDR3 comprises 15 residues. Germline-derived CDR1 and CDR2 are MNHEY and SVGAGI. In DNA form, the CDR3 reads TGTGCCAGCAGTCCCCTTGCGGGAAACACCGGGGAGCTGTTTTTT. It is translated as CASSPLAGNTGELFF.

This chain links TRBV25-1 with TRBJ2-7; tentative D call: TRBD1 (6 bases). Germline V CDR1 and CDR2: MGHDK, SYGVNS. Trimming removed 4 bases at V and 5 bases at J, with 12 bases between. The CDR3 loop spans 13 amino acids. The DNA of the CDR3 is TGTGCCAGCAGTGCCAGAGGGGGTAACGAGCAGTACTTC. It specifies CASSARGGNEQYF.

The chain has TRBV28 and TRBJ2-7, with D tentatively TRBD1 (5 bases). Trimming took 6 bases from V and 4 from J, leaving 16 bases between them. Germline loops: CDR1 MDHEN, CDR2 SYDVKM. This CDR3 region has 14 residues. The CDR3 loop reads CASSNPAGRYEQYF. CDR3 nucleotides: TGTGCCAGCAGCAATCCGGCAGGGCGGTACGAGCAGTACTTC. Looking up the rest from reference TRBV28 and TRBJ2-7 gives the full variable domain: DVKVTQSSRYLVKRTGEKVFLECVQDMDHENMFWYRQDPGLGLRLIYFSYDVKMKEKGDIPEGYSVSREKKERFSLILESASTNQTSMYLCASSNPAGRYEQYFGPGTRLTVT.

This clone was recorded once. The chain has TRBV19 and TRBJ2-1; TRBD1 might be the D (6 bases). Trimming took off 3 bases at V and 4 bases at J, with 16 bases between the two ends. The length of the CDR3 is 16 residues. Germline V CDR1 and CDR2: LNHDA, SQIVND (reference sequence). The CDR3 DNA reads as TGTGCCAGTAGTATGAGGGGGTCTGGGGGTTACAATGAGCAGTTCTTC. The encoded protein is CASSMRGSGGYNEQFF.

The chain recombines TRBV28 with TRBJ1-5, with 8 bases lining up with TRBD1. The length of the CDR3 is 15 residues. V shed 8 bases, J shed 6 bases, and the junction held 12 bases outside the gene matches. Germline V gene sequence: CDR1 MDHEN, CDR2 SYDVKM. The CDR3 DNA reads TGTGCCAGCGGAGGACAGGGATTTGTAAGTCAGCCCCAGCATTTT. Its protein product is CASGGQGFVSQPQHF.

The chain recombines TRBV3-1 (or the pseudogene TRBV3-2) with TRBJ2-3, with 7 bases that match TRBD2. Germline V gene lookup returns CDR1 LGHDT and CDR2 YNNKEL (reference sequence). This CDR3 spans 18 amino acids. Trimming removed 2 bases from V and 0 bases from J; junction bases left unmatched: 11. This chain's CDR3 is CASSQTPGAGDSTDTQYF. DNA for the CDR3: TGTGCCAGCAGCCAAACCCCCGGCGCGGGGGATAGCACAGATACGCAGTATTTT.

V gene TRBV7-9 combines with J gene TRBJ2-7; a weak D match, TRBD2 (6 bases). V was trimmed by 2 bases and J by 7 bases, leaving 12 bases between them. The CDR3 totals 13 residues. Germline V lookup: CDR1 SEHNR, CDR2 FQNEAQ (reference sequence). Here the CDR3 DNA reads TGTGCCAGCAGCTTATGGGCAGGGAGGGAGCAGTACTTC. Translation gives CASSLWAGREQYF.

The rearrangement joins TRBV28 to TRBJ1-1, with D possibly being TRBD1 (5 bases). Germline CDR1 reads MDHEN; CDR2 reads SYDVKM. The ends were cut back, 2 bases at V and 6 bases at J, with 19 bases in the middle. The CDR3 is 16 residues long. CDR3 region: CASSLLLRGKSAEAFF. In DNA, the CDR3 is TGTGCCAGCAGTTTACTGTTGCGGGGGAAGTCGGCTGAAGCTTTCTTT.

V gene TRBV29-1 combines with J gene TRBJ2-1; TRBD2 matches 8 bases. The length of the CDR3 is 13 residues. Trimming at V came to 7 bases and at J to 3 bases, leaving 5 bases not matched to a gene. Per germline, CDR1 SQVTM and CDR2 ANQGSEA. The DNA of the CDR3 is TGCAGCGCCCCGGGACTAGGCTACAATGAGCAGTTCTTC. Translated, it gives CSAPGLGYNEQFF.

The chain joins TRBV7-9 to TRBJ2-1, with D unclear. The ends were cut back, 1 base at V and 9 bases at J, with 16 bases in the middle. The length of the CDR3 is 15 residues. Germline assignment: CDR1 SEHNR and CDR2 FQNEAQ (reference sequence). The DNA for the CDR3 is TGTGCCAGCAGCTTAGTTCGGTCCGGGTCGCGTGAGCAGTTCTTC. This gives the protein CASSLVRSGSREQFF.

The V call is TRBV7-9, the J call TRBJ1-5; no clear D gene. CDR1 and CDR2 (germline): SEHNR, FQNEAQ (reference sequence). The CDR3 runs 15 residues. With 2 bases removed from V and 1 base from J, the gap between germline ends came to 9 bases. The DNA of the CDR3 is TGTGCCAGCAGCTTACGGGGAGGGAGCAATCAGCCCCAGCATTTT. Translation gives CASSLRGGSNQPQHF.

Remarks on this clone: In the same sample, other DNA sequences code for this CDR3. This CDR3 is CASSFGESSYNEQFF. The DNA for the CDR3 is TGTGCCAGCAGCTTCGGGGAGAGCTCCTACAATGAGCAGTTCTTC. V is TRBV11-2 and J is TRBJ2-1, with D possibly being TRBD2 (5 bases). CDR3 length: 15 residues. The germline V and J ends were trimmed by 3 bases and 0 bases, with 9 bases remaining between them. From germline, CDR1 is SGHAT and CDR2 FQNNGV.

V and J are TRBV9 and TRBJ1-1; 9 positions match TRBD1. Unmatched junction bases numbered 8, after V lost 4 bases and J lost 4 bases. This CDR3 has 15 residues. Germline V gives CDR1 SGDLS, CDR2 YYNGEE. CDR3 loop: CASSPPGQGSTEAFF. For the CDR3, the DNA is TGTGCCAGCAGCCCGCCGGGACAGGGTTCCACTGAAGCTTTCTTT.

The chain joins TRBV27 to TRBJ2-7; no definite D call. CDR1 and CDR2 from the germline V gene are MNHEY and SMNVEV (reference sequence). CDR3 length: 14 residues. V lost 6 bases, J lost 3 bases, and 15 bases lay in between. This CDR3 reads CASRRSLEYYEQYF. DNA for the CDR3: TGTGCCAGCAGGAGGAGCCTCGAATACTACGAGCAGTACTTC.

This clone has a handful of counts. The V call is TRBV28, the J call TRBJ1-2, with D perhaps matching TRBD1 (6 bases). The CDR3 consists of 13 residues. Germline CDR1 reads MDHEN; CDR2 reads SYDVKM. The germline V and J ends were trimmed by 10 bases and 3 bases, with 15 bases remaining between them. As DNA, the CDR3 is TGTGCCACCATTGGGGGGGCTGACTATGGCTACACCTTC. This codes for CATIGGADYGYTF.

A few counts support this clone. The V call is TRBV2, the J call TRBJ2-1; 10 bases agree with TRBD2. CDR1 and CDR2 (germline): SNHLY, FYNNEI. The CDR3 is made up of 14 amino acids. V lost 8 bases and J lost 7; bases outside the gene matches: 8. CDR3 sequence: CASEPTSGPNEQFF. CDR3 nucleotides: TGTGCCAGCGAACCGACTAGCGGGCCTAATGAGCAGTTCTTC.